This TCR beta chain was recovered during a study of control samples from healthy donors and cancer patients. The assay was immunoSEQ multiplex PCR, and TCRdb's table has in-frame clones only and misses some. Of some 130,000 clones listed, roughly 91% are singletons. Germline V gene sequence: CDR1 MNHEY, CDR2 SVGAGI. The V end was cut by 5 bases, the J end by 13 bases, with 17 bases between. The CDR3 runs 13 residues. The rearrangement links TRBV6-5 to TRBJ1-4; maybe TRBD1 (6 bases). The receptor was isolated from a man over 45 with head and neck cancer. The sample was PBMCs. CDR3 amino acids: CASSRFTGSGLFF. The CDR3 DNA reads as TGTGCCAGCAGTCGCTTCACAGGGTCTGGACTGTTTTTT.